The sample holds a few counts of the clone carrying this T cell receptor beta chain. This sample is part of a study of blood T cell repertoires in COVID-19. The CDR3 contains 14 residues. The V gene's germline CDR1 is KGHSH and CDR2 LQKENI. The junction had 5 bases not matched to a gene; V was cut back by 6 bases and J by 5 bases. As processed by the authors: For nucleated cells, counts were estimated from reference gene primer amplification. Assay: immunoSEQ multiplex PCR; the TCRdb copy retains only in-frame clones and omits some. That table gives V, J and clone size, and the DNA gave D and trimming. The sample contains hundreds of thousands of clones, approximately 90% of which appear only once.

Sequences were obtained from peripheral blood. V usage is TRBV18 and J usage is TRBJ2-5; 11 positions agree with TRBD2. This receptor was taken from a man aged 80 or over with acute or convalescent COVID-19. The CDR3 nucleotides are TGTGCCAGCTCCCTTAGCGGGAGGGATGAGACCCAGTACTTC. It codes for CASSLSGRDETQYF.